This T cell receptor (beta chain) is from a study of T cells in Graves' hyperthyroidism and ophthalmopathy. The TCR beta CDR3 regions underwent amplification using RNA transcripts as the source. Using the HTBI primer set, a first-round RT-PCR was run on the TCR CDR3. TCRdb re-called the multiplex PCR reads with MiXCR, one entry per CDR3 protein. The sample has 650,000 to 750,000 distinct CDR3 sequences, about 15% seen once. This clonotype came up many times. The V gene's germline CDR1 is SNHLY and CDR2 FYNNEI. The CDR3 is 13 residues long. Trimming left V 8 bases short and J 4 bases short, with 9 bases between. Newly diagnosed hyperthyroidism patients aged 18 to 65 years had disease lasting under 2 months.

The chain joins TRBV2 to TRBJ1-6, with D unclear. The receptor was derived from a woman under 30 with Graves' hyperthyroidism. Sequencing input: blood. The CDR3 DNA reads TGTGCCAGCCGGGCCGAGTATAATTCACCCCTCCACTTT. Protein product: CASRAEYNSPLHF. The full variable domain, with the rest looked up from reference TRBV2 and TRBJ1-6, is EPEVTQTPSHQVTQMGQEVILRCVPISNHLYFYWYRQILGQKVEFLVSFYNNEISEKSEIFDDQFSVERPDGSNFTLKIRSTKLEDSAMYFCASRAEYNSPLHFGNGTRLTVT.